This is a list of T cell receptor beta chains from one sample in a study of cytomegalovirus exposure and HLA in healthy donors. The assay was immunoSEQ multiplex PCR, and TCRdb's table has in-frame clones only and misses some. This sample has over 70,000 clones, with around 80% found just once. Sequencing input: PBMCs. The receptors were sampled from a man aged 45 to 65 in good health and CMV-seropositive. Both conserved end residues are trimmed from each CDR3. Fields, in order: J gene, V gene, CDR3 protein.

TRBJ2-7 | TRBV27 | ASRPGHSYEQY
TRBJ2-7 | TRBV25-1 | ASADGARTYEQY
TRBJ2-6 | TRBV14 | ASSQVQARSGANGLT
TRBJ2-5 | TRBV19 | ASRTSGGLGETQY
TRBJ2-1 | TRBV6-1 | ASSSGGGANEQF
TRBJ2-7 | TRBV6-5 | ASRGTSGSYEQY
TRBJ1-3 | TRBV11-3 | ASSLTGQGAGNTIY
TRBJ2-7 | TRBV7-9 | SSSLPVAYEQY
TRBJ2-3 | TRBV2 | ASRQVGTSTDTQY
TRBJ2-5 | TRBV5-1 | ASSLGGAETQY
TRBJ2-7 | TRBV6-5 | ASSYSKRYEQY
TRBJ2-1 | TRBV27 | ASSRPGLAGDEQF
TRBJ1-2 | TRBV19 | ASSIWETGGYGYT
TRBJ1-4 | TRBV18 | ASADRGYEKLF
TRBJ1-4 | TRBV6-6 | ASNLDSLNEKLF
TRBJ2-1 | TRBV7-2 | ASSLGSLSGSSYNEQF
TRBJ2-5 | TRBV7-9 | ASSWTREETQY
TRBJ2-3 | TRBV5-1 | ASSLKEVVVPDTQY